Listed here is a single T cell receptor (beta chain). Its antigen is still unknown. Naive CD8 cells comprised CD45RO-negative, CCR7-positively selected cells, excluding terminally differentiated effector memory CD45RA+ cells. V lost 2 bases, J lost 2 bases, and 5 bases stayed unmatched. Germline CDR1 ENHRY, CDR2 SYGVKD. The CDR3 length is 15 residues. The source of the sample is a study of shared clonotypes between healthy human individuals. Regarding the study as a whole: Across four donors, naive CD4 shared roughly 5.1%, naive CD8 approximately 3.5%, memory CD4 2% to 2.5%, memory CD8 around 0.36%. The researchers took only blood, and tissue repertoires probably look different.

Methods used by the authors: ImmunoSEQ sequences covered only the junction and lacked quality scores; filtering therefore differed. The repertoire was sequenced with immunoSEQ multiplex PCR; TCRdb's copy has only in-frame clones and lacks some. V, J and clone size are taken as reported in that table, and D and trimming were inferred from the DNA itself. The table lists about 1.9 million clones, about 93% of them singletons. Specimen: naive CD8+ T cells from PBMCs. The chain uses TRBV10-3 and TRBJ1-1; TRBD1 matches 7 bases. The receptor was derived from a man younger than 30 in good health. Some clones in this sample may be carry-over from other donors' samples. CDR3 amino acids: CAISERQGPNTEAFF. The CDR3 DNA is TGTGCCATCAGTGAGAGACAGGGACCTAACACTGAAGCTTTCTTT.